Sequencing of this TCR beta chain was carried out in a study of spatial heterogeneity in lung cancer. The CDR3 spans 17 residues. Germline CDR1 is SGHTA and CDR2 is FQGNSA. The V gene lost 0 bases and the J gene lost 3 bases, with 16 bases spanning the gap. This clonotype was detected many times. Its target is not known. Time point given: sample taken at primary tumor resection. The input material, whole RNA from tumor, nontumor lung or frozen PBMC, was sequenced unsorted. Patients with untreated early-stage non-small cell lung cancer, numbering around 72, were the donors. One entry per CDR3 protein results from TCRdb running MiXCR on the 5' RACE reads. The sample contains more than 20,000 distinct CDR3 sequences, over 4.5% of which appear only once. General study results and limits: Ubiquitous expanded tumor TCRs were observed in blood more at resection than follow-up.

The chain has TRBV7-2 and TRBJ2-3, with no clear D. The specimen comprised PBMCs, sampled at surgery. The clonotype comes from a male donor with early-stage non-small cell lung cancer. The CDR3 DNA reads TGTGCCAGCAGCTTAGCCAAAAAGGGTGTGGGGACAGATACGCAGTATTTT. This translates into CASSLAKKGVGTDTQYF.